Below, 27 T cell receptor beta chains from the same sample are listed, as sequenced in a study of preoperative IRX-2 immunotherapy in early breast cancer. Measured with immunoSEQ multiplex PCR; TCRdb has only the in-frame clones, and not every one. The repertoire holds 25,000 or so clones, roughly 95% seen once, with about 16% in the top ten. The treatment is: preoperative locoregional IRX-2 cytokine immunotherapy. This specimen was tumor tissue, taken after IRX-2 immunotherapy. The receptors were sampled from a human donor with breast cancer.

The CDR3 DNA reads as TGTGCCACCGACCTTTACGAGCAGTACTTC. Protein: CATDLYEQYF. The chain uses TRBV6-5 and TRBJ2-7; D gene ambiguous. Trimming removed 10 bases from V and 4 bases from J, with 8 bases in between. Germline CDR1 reads MNHEY; CDR2 reads SVGAGI. The CDR3 runs to 10 residues.

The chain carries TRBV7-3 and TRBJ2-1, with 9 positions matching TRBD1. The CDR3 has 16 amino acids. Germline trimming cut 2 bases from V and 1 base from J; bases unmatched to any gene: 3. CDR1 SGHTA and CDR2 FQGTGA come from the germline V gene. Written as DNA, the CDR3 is TGTGCCAGCAGCTTACGGGGGACAGGGTCCTACAATGAGCAGTTCTTC. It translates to CASSLRGTGSYNEQFF.

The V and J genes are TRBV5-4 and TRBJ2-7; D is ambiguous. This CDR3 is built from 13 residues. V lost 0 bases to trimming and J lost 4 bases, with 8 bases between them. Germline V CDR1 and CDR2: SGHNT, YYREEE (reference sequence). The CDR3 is CASSLGGMYEQYF. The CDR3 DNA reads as TGTGCCAGCAGCTTGGGGGGTATGTACGAGCAGTACTTC. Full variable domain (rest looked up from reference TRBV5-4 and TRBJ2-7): ETGVTQSPTHLIKTRGQQVTLRCSSQSGHNTVSWYQQALGQGPQFIFQYYREEENGRGNFPPRFSGLQFPNYSSELNVNALELDDSALYLCASSLGGMYEQYFGPGTRLTVT.

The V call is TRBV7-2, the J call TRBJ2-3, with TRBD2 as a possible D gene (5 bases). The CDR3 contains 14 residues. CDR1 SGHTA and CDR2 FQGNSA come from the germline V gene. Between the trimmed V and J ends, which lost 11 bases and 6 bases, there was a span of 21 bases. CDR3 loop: CAGRTGMLWDTQYF. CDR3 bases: TGTGCCGGACGGACGGGGATGCTTTGGGATACGCAGTATTTT.

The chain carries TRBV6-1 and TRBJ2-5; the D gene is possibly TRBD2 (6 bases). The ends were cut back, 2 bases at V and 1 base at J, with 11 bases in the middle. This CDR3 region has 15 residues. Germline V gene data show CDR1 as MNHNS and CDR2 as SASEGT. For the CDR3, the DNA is TGTGCCAGCAGTGAAATGGGAGGAACCCAAGAGACCCAGTACTTC. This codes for CASSEMGGTQETQYF.

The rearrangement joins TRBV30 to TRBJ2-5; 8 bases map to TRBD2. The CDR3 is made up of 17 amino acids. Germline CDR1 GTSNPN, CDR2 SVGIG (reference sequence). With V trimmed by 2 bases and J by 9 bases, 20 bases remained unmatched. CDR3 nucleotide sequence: TGTGCCTGGAGTAGCGGGGTAGCGGGGTGGGGCGTAGCGGCCCAGTACTTC. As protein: CAWSSGVAGWGVAAQYF.

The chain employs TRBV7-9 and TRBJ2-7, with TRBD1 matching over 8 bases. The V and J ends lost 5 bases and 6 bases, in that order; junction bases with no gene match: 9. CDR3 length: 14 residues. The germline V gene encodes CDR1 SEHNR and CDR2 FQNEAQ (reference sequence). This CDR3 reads CASSLDRVVSEQYF. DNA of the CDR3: TGTGCCAGCAGCCTGGACAGGGTAGTCTCCGAGCAGTACTTC.

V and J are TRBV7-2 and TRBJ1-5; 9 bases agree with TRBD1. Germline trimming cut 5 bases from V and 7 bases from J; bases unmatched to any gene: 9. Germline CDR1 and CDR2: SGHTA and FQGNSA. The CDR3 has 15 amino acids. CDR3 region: CASSTTGGGGQPQHF. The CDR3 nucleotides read TGTGCCAGCAGCACGACAGGGGGTGGGGGCCAGCCCCAGCATTTT.

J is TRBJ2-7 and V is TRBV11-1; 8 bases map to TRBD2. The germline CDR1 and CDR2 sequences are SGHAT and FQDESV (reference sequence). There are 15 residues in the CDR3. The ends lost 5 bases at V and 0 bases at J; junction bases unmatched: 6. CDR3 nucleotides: TGTGCCAGCAGCACGACCGGGACTAGCTCCTACGAGCAGTACTTC. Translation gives CASSTTGTSSYEQYF.

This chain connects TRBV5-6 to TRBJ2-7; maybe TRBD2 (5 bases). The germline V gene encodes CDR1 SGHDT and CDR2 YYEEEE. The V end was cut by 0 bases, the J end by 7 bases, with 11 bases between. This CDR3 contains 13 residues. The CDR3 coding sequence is TGTGCCAGCAGCTTGGGGGCCGGGATGGAGCAGTACTTC. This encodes CASSLGAGMEQYF. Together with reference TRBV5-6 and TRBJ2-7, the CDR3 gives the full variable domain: DAGVTQSPTHLIKTRGQQVTLRCSPKSGHDTVSWYQQALGQGPQFIFQYYEEEERQRGNFPDRFSGHQFPNYSSELNVNALLLGDSALYLCASSLGAGMEQYFGPGTRLTVT.

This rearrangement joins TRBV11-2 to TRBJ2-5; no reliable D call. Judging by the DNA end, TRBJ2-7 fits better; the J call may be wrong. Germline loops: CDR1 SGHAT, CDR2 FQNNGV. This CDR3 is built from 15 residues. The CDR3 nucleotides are TGTGCCAGCAGCGATACCGGCTGGAGAGCCTACGAGCAGTACTTC. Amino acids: CASSDTGWRAYEQYF.

CDR3 coding DNA: TGTGCCAGTAGTCCTACCGGAGGGGTCGGGCCCAAGTGGTACTTC. Protein: CASSPTGGVGPKWYF. The genes are TRBV19 and TRBJ2-4, with TRBD2 as a possible D gene (6 bases). Trimming pared 5 bases from V and 15 bases from J, leaving 26 bases between. This CDR3 spans 15 amino acids. Germline V gene sequence: CDR1 LNHDA, CDR2 SQIVND (reference sequence).

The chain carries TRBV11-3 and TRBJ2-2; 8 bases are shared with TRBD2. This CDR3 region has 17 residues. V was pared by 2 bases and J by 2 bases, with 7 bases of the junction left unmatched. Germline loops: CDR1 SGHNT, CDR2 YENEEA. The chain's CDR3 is CASSLRTGGANTGELFF. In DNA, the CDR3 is TGTGCCAGCAGCTTACGGACCGGGGGGGCTAACACCGGGGAGCTGTTTTTT.

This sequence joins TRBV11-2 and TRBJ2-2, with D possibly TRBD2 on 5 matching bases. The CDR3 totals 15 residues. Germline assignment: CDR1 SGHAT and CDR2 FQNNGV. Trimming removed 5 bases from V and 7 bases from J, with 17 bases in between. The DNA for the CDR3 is TGTGCCAGCAGCAGACTGCCAAGCGGACTCGGGGAGCTGTTTTTT. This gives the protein CASSRLPSGLGELFF.

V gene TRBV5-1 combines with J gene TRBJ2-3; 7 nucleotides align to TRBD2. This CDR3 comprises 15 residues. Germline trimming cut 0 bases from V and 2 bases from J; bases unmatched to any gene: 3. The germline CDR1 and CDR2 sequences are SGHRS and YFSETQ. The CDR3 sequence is CASSLASGPTDTQYF. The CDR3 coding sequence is TGCGCCAGCAGCTTGGCTAGCGGTCCCACAGATACGCAGTATTTT. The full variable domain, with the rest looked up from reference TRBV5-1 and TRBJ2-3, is KAGVTQTPRYLIKTRGQQVTLSCSPISGHRSVSWYQQTPGQGLQFLFEYFSETQRNKGNFPGRFSGRQFSNSRSEMNVSTLELGDSALYLCASSLASGPTDTQYFGPGTRLTVL.

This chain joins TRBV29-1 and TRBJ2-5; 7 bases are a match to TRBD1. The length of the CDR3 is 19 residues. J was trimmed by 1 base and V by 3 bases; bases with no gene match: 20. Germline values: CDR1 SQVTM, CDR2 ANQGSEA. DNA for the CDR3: TGCAGCGTTGAGTTTTATTTGAGCGCCGACAGGGTGGTCCAAGAGACCCAGTACTTC. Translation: CSVEFYLSADRVVQETQYF. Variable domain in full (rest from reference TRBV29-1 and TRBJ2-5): SAVISQKPSRDICQRGTSLTIQCQVDSQVTMMFWYRQQPGQSLTLIATANQGSEATYESGFVIDKFPISRPNLTFSTLTVSNMSPEDSSIYLCSVEFYLSADRVVQETQYFGPGTRLLVL.

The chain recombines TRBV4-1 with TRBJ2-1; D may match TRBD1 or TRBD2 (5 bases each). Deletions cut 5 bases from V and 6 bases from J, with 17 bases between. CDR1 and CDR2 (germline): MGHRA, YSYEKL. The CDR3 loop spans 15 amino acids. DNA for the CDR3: TGCGCCAGCAGCAGCCCCCGGGACCTAGCCAATGAGCAGTTCTTC. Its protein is CASSSPRDLANEQFF.

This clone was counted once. The CDR3 DNA reads as TGTGCCAGCGCCACTCGGGGGGGGGCCACTGAGCAGTTCTTC. Protein sequence: CASATRGGATEQFF. The V gene is TRBV7-3, the J gene TRBJ2-1; 8 positions agree with TRBD2. Losses at the gene ends were 8 bases for V and 9 bases for J; bases not matched to a gene: 12. The CDR3 has 14 amino acids. The germline V gene has CDR1 SGHTA and CDR2 FQGTGA.

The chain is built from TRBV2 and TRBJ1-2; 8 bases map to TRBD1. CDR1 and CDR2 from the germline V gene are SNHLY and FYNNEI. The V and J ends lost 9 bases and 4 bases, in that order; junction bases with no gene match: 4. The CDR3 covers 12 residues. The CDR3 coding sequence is TGTGCCAGTCGGACAGGGCTCTATGGCTACACCTTC. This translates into CASRTGLYGYTF. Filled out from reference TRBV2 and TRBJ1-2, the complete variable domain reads EPEVTQTPSHQVTQMGQEVILRCVPISNHLYFYWYRQILGQKVEFLVSFYNNEISEKSEIFDDQFSVERPDGSNFTLKIRSTKLEDSAMYFCASRTGLYGYTFGSGTRLTVV.

The DNA for the CDR3 is TGTGCCAGCAGTCGACGTGATGGGCCCTACGAGCAGTACTTC. Translated, it gives CASSRRDGPYEQYF. The V call is TRBV27, the J call TRBJ2-7; D gene ambiguous. CDR3 length: 14 amino acids. Per germline, CDR1 MNHEY and CDR2 SMNVEV (reference sequence). Trimming left V 5 bases short and J 2 bases short, with 13 bases between.

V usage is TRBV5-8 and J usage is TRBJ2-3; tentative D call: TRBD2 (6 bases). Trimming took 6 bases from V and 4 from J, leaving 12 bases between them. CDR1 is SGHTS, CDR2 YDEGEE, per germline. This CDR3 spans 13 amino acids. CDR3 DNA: TGTGCCAGCAACAGGAGGGGAGCAGATACGCAGTATTTT. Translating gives CASNRRGADTQYF.

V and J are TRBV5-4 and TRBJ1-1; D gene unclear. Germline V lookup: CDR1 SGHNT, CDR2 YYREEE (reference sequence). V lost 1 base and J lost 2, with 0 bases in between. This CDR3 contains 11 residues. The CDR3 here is CASSLNTEAFF. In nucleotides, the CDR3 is TGTGCCAGCAGCTTGAACACTGAAGCTTTCTTT. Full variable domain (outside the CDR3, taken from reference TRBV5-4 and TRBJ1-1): ETGVTQSPTHLIKTRGQQVTLRCSSQSGHNTVSWYQQALGQGPQFIFQYYREEENGRGNFPPRFSGLQFPNYSSELNVNALELDDSALYLCASSLNTEAFFGQGTRLTVV.

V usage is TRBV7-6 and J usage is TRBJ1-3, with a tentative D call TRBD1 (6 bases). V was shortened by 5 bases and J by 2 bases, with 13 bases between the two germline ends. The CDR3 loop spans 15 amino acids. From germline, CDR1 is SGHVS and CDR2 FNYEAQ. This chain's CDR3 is CASSPAPGAGNTIYF. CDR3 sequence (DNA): TGTGCCAGCAGCCCCGCCCCAGGGGCTGGAAACACCATATATTTT.

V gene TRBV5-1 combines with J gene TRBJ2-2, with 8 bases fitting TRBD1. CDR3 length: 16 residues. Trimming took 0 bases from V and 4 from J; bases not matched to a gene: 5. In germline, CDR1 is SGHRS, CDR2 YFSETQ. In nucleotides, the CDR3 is TGCGCCAGCAGCTTGGCCTTGACAGGGGCCACCGGGGAGCTGTTTTTT. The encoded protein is CASSLALTGATGELFF.

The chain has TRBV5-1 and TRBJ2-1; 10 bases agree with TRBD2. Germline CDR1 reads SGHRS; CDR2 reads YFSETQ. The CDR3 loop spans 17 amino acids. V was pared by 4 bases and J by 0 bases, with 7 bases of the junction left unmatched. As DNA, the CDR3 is TGCGCCAGCAGCCCCAGCGGGGGGGCCGGCTCCTACAATGAGCAGTTCTTC. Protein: CASSPSGGAGSYNEQFF. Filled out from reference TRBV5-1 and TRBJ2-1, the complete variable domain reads KAGVTQTPRYLIKTRGQQVTLSCSPISGHRSVSWYQQTPGQGLQFLFEYFSETQRNKGNFPGRFSGRQFSNSRSEMNVSTLELGDSALYLCASSPSGGAGSYNEQFFGPGTRLTVL.

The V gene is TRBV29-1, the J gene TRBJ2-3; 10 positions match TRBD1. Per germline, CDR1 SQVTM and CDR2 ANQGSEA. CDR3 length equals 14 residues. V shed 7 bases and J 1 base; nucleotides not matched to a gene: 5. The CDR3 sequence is CSAWTGGGTDTQYF. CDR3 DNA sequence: TGCAGCGCTTGGACAGGGGGGGGCACAGATACGCAGTATTTT.

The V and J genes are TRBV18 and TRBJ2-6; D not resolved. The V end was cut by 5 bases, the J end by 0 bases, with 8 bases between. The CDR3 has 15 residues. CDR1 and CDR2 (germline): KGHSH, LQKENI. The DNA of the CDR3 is TGTGCCAGCTCAATCGGGTTCTCTGGGGCCAACGTCCTGACTTTC. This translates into CASSIGFSGANVLTF.